The 25 T cell receptor beta chains in this list originate from one sample, sequenced in a study of shared clonotypes between healthy human individuals. Repertoires were generated with immunoSEQ multiplex PCR, while TCRdb's copy carries only in-frame clones and drops some. The sample records over 850,000 clones, approximately 78% being singletons. Sequencing was performed on memory CD4+ T cells from PBMCs. Stated subset: CD45RA-negative fraction. The receptors originated from a man aged 18-30 years in good health. Some clones in this sample may be carry-over from other donors' samples.

The chain carries TRBV29-1 and TRBJ2-5; 10 bases fit TRBD2. This CDR3 has 13 residues. V was clipped by 3 bases and J by 4 bases; unmatched bases: 2. The germline V gene has CDR1 SQVTM and CDR2 ANQGSEA. CDR3 sequence reads: CSVDVAGGETQYF. The CDR3 bases are TGCAGCGTTGACGTAGCGGGAGGAGAGACCCAGTACTTC.

The CDR3 DNA sequence: TGCGCCAGCAGCTTGGAGAGGGCTGGAAACACCATATATTTT. Protein sequence: CASSLERAGNTIYF. The chain has TRBV5-1 and TRBJ1-3; D is unclear. The ends were cut back, 0 bases at V and 2 bases at J, with 6 bases in the middle. Looked up from germline, CDR1 is SGHRS and CDR2 is YFSETQ. CDR3 length equals 14 residues.

The chain employs TRBV9 and TRBJ2-6; possible D gene TRBD1, 6 bases. The CDR3 is made up of 17 amino acids. Between the trimmed V and J ends, which lost 2 bases and 2 bases, there was a span of 14 bases. The germline gives CDR1 SGDLS, CDR2 YYNGEE. As DNA, the CDR3 is TGTGCCAGCAGCGTCCGGGACACGGCTGCTGGGGCCAACGTCCTGACTTTC. It translates to CASSVRDTAAGANVLTF.

The rearrangement joins TRBV7-9 to TRBJ1-5; D unclear. Trimming shortened V by 1 base and J by 5 bases, and 6 bases separated the two germline ends. There are 13 residues in the CDR3. Germline CDR1 SEHNR, CDR2 FQNEAQ (reference sequence). The chain's CDR3 is CASSLGSDQPQHF. The CDR3 DNA reads TGTGCCAGCAGCTTAGGTTCGGATCAGCCCCAGCATTTT.

The count of this clone is one. The chain links TRBV7-3 to TRBJ2-1, with 9 nucleotides matching TRBD1. CDR3 length equals 15 residues. Germline-derived CDR1 and CDR2 are SGHTA and FQGTGA. V gave up 5 bases and J gave up 8 bases; unmatched junction bases: 10. In DNA form, the CDR3 reads TGTGCCAGCAGCGGGCCGGGACAGGGTGGCGATGAGCAGTTCTTC. Its protein product is CASSGPGQGGDEQFF.

The chain employs TRBV28 and TRBJ2-2; D call uncertain. This CDR3 comprises 13 residues. Germline loops: CDR1 MDHEN, CDR2 SYDVKM. The V end lost 6 bases, the J end lost 0 bases, and 5 bases lay between the germline ends. CDR3: CASREPNTGELFF. CDR3 coding DNA: TGTGCCAGCAGGGAGCCGAACACCGGGGAGCTGTTTTTT.

This chain connects TRBV11-2 to TRBJ1-3; TRBD1 matches at 7 bases. The V gene's germline CDR1 is SGHAT and CDR2 FQNNGV. Trimming at V came to 6 bases and at J to 4 bases, leaving 9 bases not matched to a gene. The CDR3 loop spans 15 amino acids. The CDR3 protein is CASSRATGVGNTIYF. The CDR3 DNA reads TGTGCCAGCAGTAGGGCAACAGGGGTCGGAAACACCATATATTTT. Combining the CDR3 with reference TRBV11-2 and TRBJ1-3 gives the whole variable domain EAGVAQSPRYKIIEKRQSVAFWCNPISGHATLYWYQQILGQGPKLLIQFQNNGVVDDSQLPKDRFSAERLKGVDSTLKIQPAKLEDSAVYLCASSRATGVGNTIYFGEGSWLTVV.

The chain employs TRBV2 and TRBJ1-1, with D possibly matching TRBD1 (5 bases). The CDR3 consists of 14 residues. CDR1 is SNHLY and CDR2 is FYNNEI in the germline V gene. The V and J ends lost 4 bases and 5 bases respectively, with 14 bases between them. CDR3 in DNA: TGTGCCAGCAGTGGGGGGAGGTCTGGGACTGAAGCTTTCTTT. Protein product: CASSGGRSGTEAFF.

This clone was seen a single time. This CDR3 is also generated by other DNA sequences in the sample. In DNA, the CDR3 is TGCAGCGTTAGGGGGCCGAATCAGCCCCAGCATTTT. Translation: CSVRGPNQPQHF. J is TRBJ1-5 and V is TRBV29-1; 7 nucleotides align to TRBD1. V gave up 5 bases and J gave up 4 bases; unmatched junction bases: 2. CDR1 is SQVTM, CDR2 ANQGSEA, per germline. The CDR3 runs to 12 residues.

The chain uses TRBV25-1 and TRBJ2-2; D remains ambiguous. The germline CDR1 and CDR2 sequences are MGHDK and SYGVNS. Trimming shortened V by 4 bases and J by 12 bases, and 9 bases separated the two germline ends. The CDR3 is 11 amino acids. The CDR3 spells CASSVEFQLFF. As DNA, the CDR3 is TGTGCCAGCAGTGTAGAGTTTCAGCTGTTTTTT.

This chain joins TRBV27 and TRBJ1-2; D remains ambiguous. V was shortened by 6 bases and J by 2 bases, with 10 bases between the two germline ends. CDR3 size: 13 residues. In germline, CDR1 is MNHEY, CDR2 SMNVEV (reference sequence). CDR3 sequence: CASSAGWNYGYTF. The CDR3 DNA reads as TGTGCCAGCAGCGCCGGTTGGAACTATGGCTACACCTTC.

The chain has TRBV18 and TRBJ2-1; 8 bases are shared with TRBD1. The germline V gene encodes CDR1 KGHSH and CDR2 LQKENI. Trimming cost V 3 bases and J 6 bases; bases outside gene matches: 7. The CDR3 consists of 15 residues. CDR3 DNA sequence: TGTGCCAGCTCACCCTCGACAGGGGTGGTCAATGAGCAGTTCTTC. It encodes CASSPSTGVVNEQFF.

V and J are TRBV28 and TRBJ1-1; possibly TRBD1 for D (6 bases). The CDR3 totals 16 residues. Germline values: CDR1 MDHEN, CDR2 SYDVKM. V was trimmed by 5 bases and J by 3 bases, leaving 19 bases between them. In nucleotides, the CDR3 is TGTGCCAGCAGTCCCCACGGGGGCTGGGTGGACACTGAAGCTTTCTTT. It codes for CASSPHGGWVDTEAFF.

The sample holds a few counts of this clone. It may be a read error: a sequence one base away is much more abundant. The rearrangement joins TRBV7-6 to TRBJ1-5, with unresolved D. V was trimmed by 2 bases and J by 5 bases, leaving 4 bases between them. This CDR3 region has 12 residues. The germline V gene encodes CDR1 SGHVS and CDR2 FNYEAQ. Written as DNA, the CDR3 is TGTGCCAGCAGCTTAACTGATCAGCCCCAGCATTTT. This gives the protein CASSLTDQPQHF.

This rearrangement joins TRBV28 to TRBJ1-3; D not certain. The CDR3 contains 16 residues. Trimming removed 6 bases at V and 2 bases at J, with 17 bases between. Germline CDR1 reads MDHEN; CDR2 reads SYDVKM. The CDR3 DNA sequence: TGTGCCAGCAGCCGTGAGTTCGGTATAACTGGAAACACCATATATTTT. Protein sequence: CASSREFGITGNTIYF.

The chain is built from TRBV5-6 and TRBJ2-7, with a weak D call TRBD2 (5 bases). V was cut by 4 bases and J by 2 bases, with 16 bases left in between. The length of the CDR3 is 15 residues. CDR1 SGHDT and CDR2 YYEEEE come from the germline V gene. The CDR3 DNA is TGTGCCAGCAGCCGCCTGACCAGCGGAGCCTACGAGCAGTACTTC. Its translation is CASSRLTSGAYEQYF.

The V call is TRBV10-3, the J call TRBJ1-1, with a tentative D call TRBD1 (6 bases). The CDR3 sequence is 14 residues long. V shed 4 bases and J shed 6 bases, with 15 bases lying between them. Germline V gene sequence: CDR1 ENHRY, CDR2 SYGVKD. The CDR3 region is CAISVTGSDAEAFF. The CDR3 nucleotides read TGTGCCATCAGTGTGACAGGCTCAGACGCTGAAGCTTTCTTT.

At least ten counts were recorded for this clone. The chain couples TRBV4-2 to TRBJ2-1, with 8 bases that match TRBD2. The trim removed 4 bases at V and 4 bases at J, leaving 9 bases unmatched. The length of the CDR3 is 16 residues. Germline V gives CDR1 LGHNA, CDR2 YNFKEQ. The CDR3 sequence: CASSLRTSQEYNEQFF. For the CDR3, the DNA is TGTGCCAGCAGCCTCCGGACTAGCCAGGAATACAATGAGCAGTTCTTC.

This clone has a single count. The chain is built from TRBV7-2 and TRBJ2-7, with D maybe TRBD2 (6 bases). V was clipped by 5 bases and J by 6 bases, with 23 bases between them. This CDR3 has 16 residues. Germline loops: CDR1 SGHTA, CDR2 FQGNSA. The DNA of the CDR3 is TGTGCCAGCAGCCCCGGCCTCTCGCGGGAACCTCTCGAGCAGTACTTC. This translates into CASSPGLSREPLEQYF.

The rearrangement joins TRBV11-2 to TRBJ1-3, with unresolved D. Germline V gene sequence: CDR1 SGHAT, CDR2 FQNNGV. Deletions cut 1 base from V and 0 bases from J, with 7 bases between. CDR3 length: 15 amino acids. The CDR3 DNA follows: TGTGCCAGCAGCTTAGGAGAGTACTCTGGAAACACCATATATTTT. Translation gives CASSLGEYSGNTIYF.

The rearrangement links TRBV5-4 to TRBJ1-5; 10 bases line up with TRBD1. Germline lookup yields CDR1 SGHNT and CDR2 YYREEE (reference sequence). CDR3 length: 15 amino acids. J lost 4 bases, V lost 5 bases, and 6 bases had no gene match. The CDR3 coding sequence is TGTGCCAGCAGTCGGGACAGGGGAAGGAATCAGCCCCAGCATTTT. Translation gives CASSRDRGRNQPQHF.

The chain recombines TRBV30 with TRBJ2-7, with D unclear. Germline lookup yields CDR1 GTSNPN and CDR2 SVGIG (reference sequence). Trimming pared 2 bases from V and 6 bases from J, leaving 14 bases between. There are 13 residues in the CDR3. The CDR3 bases are TGTGCCTGGAGTCTCGACACGGCCATCGAGCAGTACTTC. It codes for CAWSLDTAIEQYF.

This clone was seen ten or more times. This chain connects TRBV28 to TRBJ1-1; no clear D. This CDR3 contains 13 residues. V was pared by 7 bases and J by 5 bases, with 14 bases between. CDR1 and CDR2 (germline): MDHEN, SYDVKM. The CDR3 spells CASTRIWPTEAFF. CDR3 nucleotide sequence: TGTGCCAGCACCCGAATTTGGCCTACTGAAGCTTTCTTT.

The chain uses TRBV6-5 and TRBJ2-7; 11 bases fit TRBD2. The V gene's germline CDR1 is MNHEY and CDR2 SVGAGI. The CDR3 totals 13 residues. Written as DNA, the CDR3 is TGTGCATTGGGGACTAGCGGCTCCTACGAGCAGTACTTC. It translates to CALGTSGSYEQYF.

This rearrangement joins TRBV7-3 to TRBJ2-3, with D possibly TRBD2 on 6 matching bases. The germline V and J ends were trimmed by 0 bases and 2 bases, with 18 bases remaining between them. CDR3 size: 18 residues. The V gene's germline CDR1 is SGHTA and CDR2 FQGTGA. This CDR3 is CASSLTVSREPYTDTQYF. CDR3 coding DNA: TGTGCCAGCAGCTTAACCGTCTCCCGGGAGCCATACACAGATACGCAGTATTTT.